This T cell receptor beta chain came from a study of T cells after yellow fever vaccination. TCRdb reprocessed the 5' RACE reads via MiXCR and lists one record per CDR3 protein. This table holds 600,000 to 750,000 distinct CDR3 sequences, around an eighth found once. This clonotype has more than one count but fewer than ten. From germline, CDR1 is ENHRY and CDR2 SYGVKD. This CDR3 comprises 14 residues. V shed 4 bases and J shed 7 bases, with 14 bases lying between them. The V and J genes are TRBV10-3 and TRBJ1-3; D call uncertain. The clonotype originates from a man aged 25-40 years who received the YFV17D yellow fever vaccine. Specimen: PBMCs, collected on the day of the yellow fever booster vaccination. The CDR3 sequence: CAISATEFRNTIYF. The CDR3, as DNA: TGTGCCATCAGTGCAACGGAATTCAGGAACACCATATATTTT.